Each of the 25 T cell receptor beta chains below was sequenced from the same sample in a study of blood T cell repertoires in COVID-19. Profiled with immunoSEQ multiplex PCR; TCRdb holds only in-frame clones, not every one. The repertoire holds approximately 58,000 clones, with 80% to 90% as singletons. The sample taken for sequencing was peripheral blood. The receptors were sampled from a man aged 60 to 75 with COVID-19, enrolled during active disease.

J is TRBJ2-1 and V is TRBV4-3; TRBD2 matches 7 bases. The CDR3 has 15 residues. CDR1 is LGHNA, CDR2 YSLEER, per germline. Trimming removed 1 base from V and 4 bases from J; junction bases left unmatched: 4. CDR3 protein: CASSQVTSRYNEQFF. As DNA, the CDR3 is TGCGCCAGCAGCCAAGTGACTAGCCGTTACAATGAGCAGTTCTTC.

The V and J genes are TRBV13 and TRBJ2-7; D is perhaps TRBD2 (5 bases). Looked up from germline, CDR1 is PRHDT and CDR2 is FYEKMQ (reference sequence). Trimming took off 5 bases at V and 7 bases at J, with 15 bases between the two ends. This CDR3 is built from 13 residues. The DNA for the CDR3 is TGTGCCAGCAGCGGAAGAGGGTCGAGGGAGCAGTACTTC. Protein product: CASSGRGSREQYF.

The chain carries TRBV5-4 and TRBJ1-4; no clear D. This CDR3 region has 13 residues. V dropped 4 bases and J dropped 5 bases, with 9 bases sitting between them. CDR1 and CDR2 from the germline V gene are SGHNT and YYREEE (reference sequence). CDR3 residues: CASSPQANEKLFF. The CDR3, as DNA: TGTGCCAGCAGCCCCCAGGCGAATGAAAAACTGTTTTTT.

V usage is TRBV7-9 and J usage is TRBJ1-1; D perhaps matches TRBD1 (6 bases). Germline V lookup: CDR1 SEHNR, CDR2 FQNEAQ (reference sequence). V lost 5 bases, J lost 12 bases, and 16 bases lay in between. The CDR3 has 12 amino acids. DNA for the CDR3: TGTGCCAGCAGCGGCAACAGGGTCGGGTCTTTCTTT. Amino acid sequence: CASSGNRVGSFF.

This clone came up a few times. The rearrangement joins TRBV6-5 to TRBJ2-2; TRBD1 might be the D (6 bases). V lost 2 bases to trimming and J lost 1 base, with 11 bases between them. This CDR3 is 16 amino acids long. CDR1 MNHEY and CDR2 SVGAGI come from the germline V gene. The CDR3 nucleotides read TGTGCCAGCAGTTACCGAGAGACAGGGAACACCGGGGAGCTGTTTTTT. This codes for CASSYRETGNTGELFF.

This clone was counted between two and nine times. The J gene is TRBJ2-2, the V gene TRBV6-5; weak D call: TRBD1 (6 bases). Germline CDR1 and CDR2: MNHEY and SVGAGI. The germline V and J ends were trimmed by 4 bases and 6 bases, with 12 bases remaining between them. The CDR3 is 14 amino acids. The CDR3 sequence is CASSSTQGSGELFF. The CDR3 coding sequence is TGTGCCAGCAGTTCGACCCAGGGGTCCGGGGAGCTGTTTTTT.

This chain connects TRBV19 to TRBJ2-4; the match to TRBD1 covers 9 bases. J lost 9 bases, V lost 6 bases, and 18 bases had no gene match. Looked up from germline, CDR1 is LNHDA and CDR2 is SQIVND (reference sequence). There are 17 residues in the CDR3. CDR3 amino acids: CASRPTGTGSVWGIQYF. As DNA, the CDR3 is TGTGCCAGTAGACCGACCGGGACAGGGAGTGTTTGGGGCATTCAGTACTTC.

This chain joins TRBV18 and TRBJ2-3; the D gene is possibly TRBD1 (5 bases). The CDR3 runs to 15 residues. Trimming stripped 6 bases from V and 2 bases from J, with 15 bases between. Per the germline V gene, CDR1 is KGHSH and CDR2 is LQKENI. The CDR3 coding sequence is TGTGCCAGCTCCCCTGGACACTCCGCCACAGATACGCAGTATTTT. It codes for CASSPGHSATDTQYF. The whole variable domain, filled in from reference TRBV18 and TRBJ2-3, reads NAGVMQNPRHLVRRRGQEARLRCSPMKGHSHVYWYRQLPEEGLKFMVYLQKENIIDESGMPKERFSAEFPKEGPSILRIQQVVRGDSAAYFCASSPGHSATDTQYFGPGTRLTVL.

The CDR3 loop reads CASRKLAGGTGELFF. CDR3 bases: TGTGCCAGCAGGAAACTAGCGGGAGGCACCGGGGAGCTGTTTTTT. The chain recombines TRBV2 with TRBJ2-2; TRBD2 matches 12 bases. With 6 bases clipped from V and 4 bases from J, the junction kept 3 bases outside the gene matches. The V gene's germline CDR1 is SNHLY and CDR2 FYNNEI. This CDR3 comprises 15 residues.

V usage is TRBV6-5 and J usage is TRBJ2-5; 8 positions match TRBD1. Germline CDR1 MNHEY, CDR2 SVGAGI. CDR3 length: 14 residues. J gave up 5 bases and V 2 bases, and 4 bases lay outside the gene matches. CDR3 sequence: CASSYLDREETQYF. CDR3 DNA sequence: TGTGCCAGCAGTTACCTGGACAGGGAGGAGACCCAGTACTTC.

V and J are TRBV12-3 or TRBV12-4 and TRBJ1-2, with D possibly matching TRBD1 (5 bases). The ends were cut back, 6 bases at V and 8 bases at J, with 16 bases in the middle. This CDR3 spans 13 amino acids. The CDR3 nucleotides read TGTGCCAGCAGCCCCGACAGTCTAGGCGGCTACACCTTC. This encodes CASSPDSLGGYTF.

The chain has TRBV7-9 and TRBJ2-7; D is perhaps TRBD2 (5 bases). V was pared by 2 bases and J by 3 bases, with 11 bases between. The CDR3 loop spans 14 amino acids. Germline V lookup: CDR1 SEHNR, CDR2 FQNEAQ (reference sequence). The CDR3 DNA sequence: TGTGCCAGCAGCTTATCGGGCGGGTTCTACGAGCAGTACTTC. Translation: CASSLSGGFYEQYF. Complete variable domain (other parts from reference TRBV7-9 and TRBJ2-7): DTGVSQNPRHKITKRGQNVTFRCDPISEHNRLYWYRQTLGQGPEFLTYFQNEAQLEKSRLLSDRFSAERPKGSFSTLEIQRTEQGDSAMYLCASSLSGGFYEQYFGPGTRLTVT.

The CDR3 DNA follows: TGTGCCAGTAGTATAAACAGGGACCGCGAAAAACTGTTTTTT. Encoded protein: CASSINRDREKLFF. The rearrangement uses TRBV19 and TRBJ1-4; possibly TRBD1 for D (6 bases). The V end lost 2 bases, the J end lost 8 bases, and 12 bases lay between the germline ends. Looked up from germline, CDR1 is LNHDA and CDR2 is SQIVND (reference sequence). The CDR3 covers 14 residues.

This chain uses TRBV12-3 or TRBV12-4 with TRBJ1-2; a weak D match, TRBD1 (5 bases). The CDR3 spans 12 residues. Trimming took off 6 bases at V and 5 bases at J, with 10 bases between the two ends. Written as DNA, the CDR3 is TGTGCCAGCAGCCCAAGGGGTTATGGCTACACCTTC. It yields the protein CASSPRGYGYTF.

V is TRBV29-1 and J is TRBJ1-1; a possible D gene is TRBD1 (6 bases). This CDR3 contains 13 residues. Germline lookup yields CDR1 SQVTM and CDR2 ANQGSEA. The germline V and J ends were trimmed by 6 bases and 1 base, with 12 bases remaining between them. Here the CDR3 reads CSVSDRTNTEAFF. CDR3 sequence (DNA): TGCAGCGTCTCCGACAGGACGAACACTGAAGCTTTCTTT.

In regard to this clone: Other DNA sequences in the sample encode the same CDR3. The V and J genes are TRBV2 and TRBJ2-7; the match to TRBD1 covers 8 bases. The V and J ends lost 6 bases and 3 bases, in that order; junction bases with no gene match: 1. This CDR3 spans 12 amino acids. The germline CDR1 and CDR2 sequences are SNHLY and FYNNEI. DNA of the CDR3: TGTGCCAGCAGCGGACAGGGCTACGAGCAGTACTTC. Amino acid sequence: CASSGQGYEQYF.

This chain connects TRBV10-3 to TRBJ2-7, with 11 bases that match TRBD2. This CDR3 comprises 18 residues. Per germline, CDR1 ENHRY and CDR2 SYGVKD. V lost 0 bases to trimming and J lost 5 bases; unmatched junction nucleotides: 12. The CDR3 protein is CAISESISLAGGRNEQYF. The CDR3 nucleotides read TGTGCCATCAGTGAGTCGATTAGCCTAGCGGGGGGCCGGAACGAGCAGTACTTC.

This sequence joins TRBV20-1 and TRBJ2-7; 8 nucleotides match TRBD1. V lost 6 bases, J lost 6 bases, and 4 bases stayed unmatched. The CDR3 consists of 11 residues. Looked up from germline, CDR1 is DFQATT and CDR2 is SNEGSKA (reference sequence). The CDR3 DNA is TGCAGTGCGAGAACAGGGGGCGAGCAGTACTTC. This sequence encodes CSARTGGEQYF.

The chain carries TRBV27 and TRBJ1-1; the D gene is possibly TRBD1 (6 bases). The CDR3 sequence is 16 residues long. Germline loops: CDR1 MNHEY, CDR2 SMNVEV (reference sequence). Trimming pared 5 bases from V and 4 bases from J, leaving 20 bases between. The CDR3, as DNA: TGTGCCAGCAGTCGAGGGGGACATCAAGGGGCCACTGAAGCTTTCTTT. It codes for CASSRGGHQGATEAFF.

The chain's CDR3 is CASSSQERGASYEQYF. For the CDR3, the DNA is TGTGCCAGCAGTTCCCAAGAGCGGGGGGCTTCCTACGAGCAGTACTTC. This chain joins TRBV6-5 and TRBJ2-7; 9 bases match TRBD2. The CDR3 is 16 amino acids. J gave up 1 base and V 4 bases, and 8 bases lay outside the gene matches. Germline V gene data show CDR1 as MNHEY and CDR2 as SVGAGI.

V usage is TRBV6-2 or TRBV6-3 and J usage is TRBJ2-2, with 8 positions matching TRBD2. Germline V gene data show CDR1 as MNHEY and CDR2 as SVGEGT. The V gene end was trimmed by 5 bases and the J gene end by 4 bases; junction bases not matched to a gene: 6. The CDR3 spans 15 residues. The CDR3 DNA reads TGTGCCAGCAGTGTAGCGGGATCGGGCACCGGGGAGCTGTTTTTT. Encoded protein: CASSVAGSGTGELFF.

This clone was seen just once. V gene TRBV10-3 combines with J gene TRBJ1-6; no reliable D call. The CDR3 totals 14 residues. Germline values: CDR1 ENHRY, CDR2 SYGVKD. The germline V and J ends were trimmed by 4 bases and 5 bases, with 9 bases remaining between them. CDR3 amino acids: CAISGYSNNSPLHF. The DNA for the CDR3 is TGTGCCATCAGTGGATACAGTAATAATTCACCCCTCCACTTT.

The chain combines TRBV2 with TRBJ1-2; TRBD1 aligns across 12 bases. Trimming took 4 bases from V and 8 from J; bases not matched to a gene: 8. Germline loops: CDR1 SNHLY, CDR2 FYNNEI. This CDR3 contains 15 residues. The CDR3 region is CASSARDRGRKGYTF. CDR3 nucleotide sequence: TGTGCCAGCAGTGCCCGGGACAGGGGGCGGAAAGGCTACACCTTC. Together with reference TRBV2 and TRBJ1-2, the CDR3 gives the full variable domain: EPEVTQTPSHQVTQMGQEVILRCVPISNHLYFYWYRQILGQKVEFLVSFYNNEISEKSEIFDDQFSVERPDGSNFTLKIRSTKLEDSAMYFCASSARDRGRKGYTFGSGTRLTVV.

The rearrangement uses TRBV5-4 and TRBJ1-6; the D is unclear. The V gene lost 2 bases and the J gene lost 3 bases, with 24 bases spanning the gap. Germline-derived CDR1 and CDR2 are SGHNT and YYREEE (reference sequence). This CDR3 region has 20 residues. The CDR3 sequence: CASSFLREGLPIHYNSPLHF. The CDR3 DNA follows: TGTGCCAGCAGCTTCCTGCGGGAGGGCCTACCAATCCACTATAATTCACCCCTCCACTTT.

The chain uses TRBV2 and TRBJ2-2, with 9 bases fitting TRBD2. CDR1 is SNHLY and CDR2 is FYNNEI in the germline V gene. With 5 bases clipped from V and 5 bases from J, the junction kept 12 bases outside the gene matches. CDR3 length equals 17 residues. CDR3 sequence (DNA): TGTGCCAGCAGTCACGTTAGCGGGAGTGGTCTTACCGGGGAGCTGTTTTTT. This encodes CASSHVSGSGLTGELFF.